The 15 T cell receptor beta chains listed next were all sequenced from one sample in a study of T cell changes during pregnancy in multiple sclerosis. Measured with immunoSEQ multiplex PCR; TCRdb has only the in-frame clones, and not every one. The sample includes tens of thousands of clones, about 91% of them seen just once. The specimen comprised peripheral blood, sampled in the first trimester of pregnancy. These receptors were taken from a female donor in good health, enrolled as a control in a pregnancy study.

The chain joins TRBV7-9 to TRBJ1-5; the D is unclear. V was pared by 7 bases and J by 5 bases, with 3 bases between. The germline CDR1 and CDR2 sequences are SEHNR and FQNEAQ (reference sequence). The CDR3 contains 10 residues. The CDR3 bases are TGTGCCAGCAACTATCAGCCCCAGCATTTT. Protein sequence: CASNYQPQHF.

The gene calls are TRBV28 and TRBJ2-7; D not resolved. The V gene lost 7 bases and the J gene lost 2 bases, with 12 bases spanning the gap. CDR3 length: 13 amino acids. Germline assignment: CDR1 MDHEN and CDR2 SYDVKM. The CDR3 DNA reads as TGTGCCAGCACCCCAGGTCCCACCTACGAGCAGTACTTC. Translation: CASTPGPTYEQYF.

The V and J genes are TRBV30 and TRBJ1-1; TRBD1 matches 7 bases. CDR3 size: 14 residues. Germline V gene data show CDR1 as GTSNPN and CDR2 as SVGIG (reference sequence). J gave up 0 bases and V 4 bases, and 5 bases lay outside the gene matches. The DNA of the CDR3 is TGTGCCTGGACGGGGGACAGACTGAACACTGAAGCTTTCTTT. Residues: CAWTGDRLNTEAFF.

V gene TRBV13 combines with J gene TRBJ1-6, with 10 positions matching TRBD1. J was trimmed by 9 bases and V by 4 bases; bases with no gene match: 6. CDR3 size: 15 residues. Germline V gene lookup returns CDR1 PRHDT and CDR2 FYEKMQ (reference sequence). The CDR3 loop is CASSSGQGRGSPLHF. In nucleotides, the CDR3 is TGTGCCAGCAGCTCGGGACAGGGGAGAGGTTCACCCCTCCACTTT.

For the CDR3, the DNA is TGTGCCAGCTCTCCTCAGGGGGGTTACGGCGAGCAGTACTTC. This gives the protein CASSPQGGYGEQYF. The V gene is TRBV18, the J gene TRBJ2-7; weak D call: TRBD1 (7 bases). Germline CDR1 KGHSH, CDR2 LQKENI. V shed 6 bases and J shed 6 bases, with 18 bases lying between them. The CDR3 runs 14 residues.

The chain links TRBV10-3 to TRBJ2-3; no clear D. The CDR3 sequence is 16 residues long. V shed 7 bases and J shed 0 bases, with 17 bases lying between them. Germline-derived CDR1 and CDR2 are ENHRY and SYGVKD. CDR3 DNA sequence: TGTGCCATCAAACCACAGTCGGTCACTAGCACAGATACGCAGTATTTT. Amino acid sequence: CAIKPQSVTSTDTQYF.

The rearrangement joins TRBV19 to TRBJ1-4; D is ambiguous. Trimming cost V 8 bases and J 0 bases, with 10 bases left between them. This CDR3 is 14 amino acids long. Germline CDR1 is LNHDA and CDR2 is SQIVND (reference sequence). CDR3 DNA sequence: TGTGCCAGTGGCACGTTAACAACTAATGAAAAACTGTTTTTT. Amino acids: CASGTLTTNEKLFF.

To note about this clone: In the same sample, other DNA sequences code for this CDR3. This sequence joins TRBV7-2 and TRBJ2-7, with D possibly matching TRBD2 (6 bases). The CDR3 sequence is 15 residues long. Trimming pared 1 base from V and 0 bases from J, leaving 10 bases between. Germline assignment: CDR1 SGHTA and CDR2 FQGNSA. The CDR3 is CASSLGAGSSYEQYF. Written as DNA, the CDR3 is TGTGCCAGCAGCTTAGGAGCCGGGAGCTCCTACGAGCAGTACTTC. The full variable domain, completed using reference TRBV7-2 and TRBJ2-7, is GAGVSQSPSNKVTEKGKDVELRCDPISGHTALYWYRQSLGQGLEFLIYFQGNSAPDKSGLPSDRFSAERTGGSVSTLTIQRTQQEDSAVYLCASSLGAGSSYEQYFGPGTRLTVT.

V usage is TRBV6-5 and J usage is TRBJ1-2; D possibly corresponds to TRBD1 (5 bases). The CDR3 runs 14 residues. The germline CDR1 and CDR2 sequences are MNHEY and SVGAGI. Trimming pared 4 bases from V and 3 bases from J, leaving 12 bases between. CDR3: CASSFRGGDYGYTF. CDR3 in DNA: TGTGCCAGCAGTTTCCGGGGGGGGGACTATGGCTACACCTTC.

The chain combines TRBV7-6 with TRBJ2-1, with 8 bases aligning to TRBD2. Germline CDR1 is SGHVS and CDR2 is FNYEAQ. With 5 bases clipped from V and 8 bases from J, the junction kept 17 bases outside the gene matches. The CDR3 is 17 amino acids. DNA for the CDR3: TGTGCCAGCAGCCCGATCGTCACGGGGGGGCCGTCGGATGAGCAGTTCTTC. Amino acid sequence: CASSPIVTGGPSDEQFF.

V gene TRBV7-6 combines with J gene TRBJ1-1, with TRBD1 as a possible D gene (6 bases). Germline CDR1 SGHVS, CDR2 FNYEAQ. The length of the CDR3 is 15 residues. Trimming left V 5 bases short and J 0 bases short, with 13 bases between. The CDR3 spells CASSPRTAMNTEAFF. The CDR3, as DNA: TGTGCCAGCAGCCCACGGACAGCCATGAACACTGAAGCTTTCTTT.

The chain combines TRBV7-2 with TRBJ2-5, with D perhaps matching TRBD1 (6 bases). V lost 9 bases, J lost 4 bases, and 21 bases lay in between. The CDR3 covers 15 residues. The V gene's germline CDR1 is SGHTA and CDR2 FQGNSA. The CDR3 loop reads CASRGDKVARETQYF. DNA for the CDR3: TGTGCCAGTCGAGGGGACAAGGTGGCGCGAGAGACCCAGTACTTC. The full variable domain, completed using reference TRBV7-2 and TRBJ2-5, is GAGVSQSPSNKVTEKGKDVELRCDPISGHTALYWYRQSLGQGLEFLIYFQGNSAPDKSGLPSDRFSAERTGGSVSTLTIQRTQQEDSAVYLCASRGDKVARETQYFGPGTRLLVL.

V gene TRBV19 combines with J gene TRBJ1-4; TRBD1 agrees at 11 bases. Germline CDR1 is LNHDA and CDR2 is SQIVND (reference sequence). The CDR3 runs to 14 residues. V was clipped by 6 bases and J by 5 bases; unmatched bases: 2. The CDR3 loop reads CASRGDRGNEKLFF. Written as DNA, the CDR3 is TGTGCCAGTAGGGGGGACAGGGGGAATGAAAAACTGTTTTTT.

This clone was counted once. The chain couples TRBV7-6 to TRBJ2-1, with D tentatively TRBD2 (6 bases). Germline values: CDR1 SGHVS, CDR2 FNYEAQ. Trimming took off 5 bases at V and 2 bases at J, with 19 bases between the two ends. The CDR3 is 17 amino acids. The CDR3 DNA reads TGTGCCAGCAGCCTGGGAGGAGGGACTGTGACCTACAATGAGCAGTTCTTC. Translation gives CASSLGGGTVTYNEQFF.

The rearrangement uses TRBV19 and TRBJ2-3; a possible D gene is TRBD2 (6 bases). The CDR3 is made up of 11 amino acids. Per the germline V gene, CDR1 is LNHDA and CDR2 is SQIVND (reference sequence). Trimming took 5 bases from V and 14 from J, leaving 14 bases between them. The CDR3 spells CASSPGTSRYF. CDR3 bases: TGTGCCAGTAGTCCTGGGACTTCACGGTATTTT.